This TCR beta chain was profiled in a study of blood T cell repertoires in COVID-19. The CDR3 runs to 13 residues. Trimming pared 2 bases from V and 4 bases from J, leaving 9 bases between. CDR1 and CDR2 from the germline V gene are KGHSH and LQKENI. Clones were read by immunoSEQ multiplex PCR, and TCRdb kept only the in-frame ones, dropping some. This sample has a few hundred thousand clones; 89% occur once, and the top ten carry approximately 9.4%. Participant ages covered about 18 to 95 years across 25 or so US areas. The specimen was PBMCs or T cells enriched from blood (not recorded which). This TCR was sampled from a middle-aged woman who had recovered from COVID-19. V usage is TRBV18 and J usage is TRBJ2-7; D not resolved. The CDR3 nucleotides are TGTGCCAGCTCACCATTAACTGTTTACGAGCAGTACTTC. Encoded protein: CASSPLTVYEQYF.